This TCR beta chain was obtained from a study of blood T cell repertoires in COVID-19. Study details: Spain, Italy and the United States supplied samples that represented acute and convalescent COVID-19. In each case, the material was cDNA or gDNA derived from T cells, B-cell-depleted T cells, or PBMCs.

Per the original methods: Scientists estimated how many nucleated cells there were by amplifying reference gene primers. Profiled with immunoSEQ multiplex PCR; TCRdb holds only in-frame clones, not every one. V and J calls and clone size are copied from that table; D and trimming were computed from the DNA. In the table there are 25,000 to 35,000 clones, approximately 85% of which are singletons. The CDR3 length is 12 residues. The germline V gene has CDR1 SGDLS and CDR2 YYNGEE. V lost 1 base to trimming and J lost 8 bases, with 7 bases between them. Sequenced: peripheral blood. The chain recombines TRBV9 with TRBJ1-3; no clear D gene. This receptor was identified in a man in his fifties or sixties with active COVID-19. CDR3 sequence reads: CASSVYKDTIYF. The CDR3 DNA reads TGTGCCAGCAGCGTATACAAAGACACCATATATTTT.